This is a list of T cell receptor beta chains from one sample in a study of blood T cell repertoires in COVID-19. Assay: immunoSEQ multiplex PCR; the TCRdb copy retains only in-frame clones and omits some. This sample has approximately 280,000 clones, with 75% to 90% found just once. Material for sequencing was peripheral blood. These receptors were taken from a man aged 50 to 59 with acute or convalescent COVID-19. Both conserved end residues are part of each CDR3. D genes are given only for firm matches.

len: 14
j_gene: TRBJ1-4
v_gene: TRBV7-9
d_gene: TRBD1
CDR3aa: CASSSGTGREKLFF

len: 12
j_gene: TRBJ1-2
v_gene: TRBV30
d_gene: .
CDR3aa: CAWGRRPYGYTF

len: 15
j_gene: TRBJ1-6
v_gene: TRBV3-1/TRBV3-2
d_gene: TRBD1
CDR3aa: CASSWTGTYNSPLHF

len: 16
j_gene: TRBJ1-3
v_gene: TRBV3-1/TRBV3-2
d_gene: .
CDR3aa: CASSQVTGGAGNTIYF

len: 15
j_gene: TRBJ2-7
v_gene: TRBV30
d_gene: TRBD2
CDR3aa: CAWSLAGGGSYEQYF

len: 14
j_gene: TRBJ1-5
v_gene: TRBV29-1
d_gene: .
CDR3aa: CSVAAGDSNQPQHF

len: 18
j_gene: TRBJ2-2
v_gene: TRBV7-3
d_gene: TRBD2
CDR3aa: CASRPYASGGLTTGELFF

len: 19
j_gene: TRBJ2-7
v_gene: TRBV9
d_gene: TRBD2
CDR3aa: CASSEGETSGALSSYEQYF

len: 15
j_gene: TRBJ1-5
v_gene: TRBV5-1
d_gene: .
CDR3aa: CASSLGGGRDQPQHF

len: 13
j_gene: TRBJ1-4
v_gene: TRBV3-1/TRBV3-2
d_gene: .
CDR3aa: CASSLRAEEKLFF

len: 15
j_gene: TRBJ2-5
v_gene: TRBV6-5
d_gene: TRBD2
CDR3aa: CASSYLAGLGETQYF

len: 14
j_gene: TRBJ1-2
v_gene: TRBV19
d_gene: .
CDR3aa: CASSPPRENYGYTF

len: 14
j_gene: TRBJ2-2
v_gene: TRBV10-2
d_gene: .
CDR3aa: CASRGQGSTGELFF

len: 15
j_gene: TRBJ2-5
v_gene: TRBV24-1
d_gene: .
CDR3aa: CATIRSGAGLGTQYF

len: 17
j_gene: TRBJ2-5
v_gene: TRBV27
d_gene: TRBD2
CDR3aa: CASKKAQRGSLRETQYF

len: 14
j_gene: TRBJ2-2
v_gene: TRBV9
d_gene: TRBD1
CDR3aa: CASSTRQGIGELFF

len: 13
j_gene: TRBJ1-5
v_gene: TRBV18
d_gene: .
CDR3aa: CASSWRDDQPQHF

len: 16
j_gene: TRBJ2-7
v_gene: TRBV29-1
d_gene: .
CDR3aa: CSVAGASGGVGYEQYF

len: 15
j_gene: TRBJ1-2
v_gene: TRBV7-2
d_gene: .
CDR3aa: CASSPQAPVKSGYTF

len: 15
j_gene: TRBJ2-2
v_gene: TRBV7-9
d_gene: TRBD2
CDR3aa: CASSSGTTNTGELFF

len: 19
j_gene: TRBJ1-1
v_gene: TRBV7-9
d_gene: TRBD1
CDR3aa: CASSSLTGTARRMNTEAFF

len: 15
j_gene: TRBJ1-2
v_gene: TRBV6-5
d_gene: TRBD1
CDR3aa: CASTPRTGKHYGYTF

len: 15
j_gene: TRBJ1-2
v_gene: TRBV5-1
d_gene: .
CDR3aa: CASSPYSTGNYGYTF

len: 13
j_gene: TRBJ2-1
v_gene: TRBV7-3
d_gene: TRBD1
CDR3aa: CASSQGTGNEQFF

len: 15
j_gene: TRBJ2-3
v_gene: TRBV2
d_gene: .
CDR3aa: CASRGTRKSTDTQYF

len: 12
j_gene: TRBJ1-2
v_gene: TRBV5-1
d_gene: TRBD1
CDR3aa: CASSDGTESYTF

len: 12
j_gene: TRBJ1-2
v_gene: TRBV5-4
d_gene: .
CDR3aa: CASSEQGHGYTF